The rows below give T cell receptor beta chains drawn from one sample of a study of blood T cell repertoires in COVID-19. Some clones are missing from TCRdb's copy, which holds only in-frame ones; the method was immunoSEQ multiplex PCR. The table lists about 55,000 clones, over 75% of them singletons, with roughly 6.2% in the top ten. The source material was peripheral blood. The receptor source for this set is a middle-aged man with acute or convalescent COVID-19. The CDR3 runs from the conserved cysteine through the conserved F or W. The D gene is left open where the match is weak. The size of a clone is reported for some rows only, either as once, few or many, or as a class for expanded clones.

CDR3aa: CASSPNPGLAGGRETQYF
CDR3nt: TGTGCCAGCAGCCCAAATCCGGGACTAGCGGGAGGACGAGAGACCCAGTACTTC
j_gene: TRBJ2-5
abundance: -
v_gene: TRBV7-8
d_gene: TRBD2

CDR3aa: CASSVGRGLAGDDGGELFF
CDR3nt: TGTGCCAGCAGCGTAGGCCGGGGACTAGCGGGAGATGACGGCGGGGAGCTGTTTTTT
j_gene: TRBJ2-2
abundance: once
v_gene: TRBV9
d_gene: TRBD2

CDR3aa: CASSGGLGGSYNEQFF
CDR3nt: TGTGCCAGCAGCGGTGGCCTTGGCGGCTCCTACAATGAGCAGTTCTTC
j_gene: TRBJ2-1
abundance: few
v_gene: TRBV9
d_gene: -

CDR3aa: CASSQVGLTQETQYF
CDR3nt: TGCGCCAGCAGCCAAGTAGGACTCACCCAAGAGACCCAGTACTTC
j_gene: TRBJ2-5
abundance: -
v_gene: TRBV4-1
d_gene: -

CDR3aa: CASGRQANYGYTF
CDR3nt: TGTGCTAGTGGTAGACAGGCTAACTATGGCTACACCTTC
j_gene: TRBJ1-2
abundance: -
v_gene: TRBV12-5
d_gene: -

CDR3aa: CASSGGQGIAAFF
CDR3nt: TGTGCCAGCAGCGGAGGACAGGGGATAGCGGCTTTCTTT
j_gene: TRBJ1-1
abundance: -
v_gene: TRBV28
d_gene: TRBD1

CDR3aa: CASSLKGEDTEAFF
CDR3nt: TGTGCCAGCAGTCTAAAAGGGGAGGACACTGAAGCTTTCTTT
j_gene: TRBJ1-1
abundance: once
v_gene: TRBV6-5
d_gene: -

CDR3aa: CAWSATMTGNYGYTF
CDR3nt: TGTGCCTGGAGTGCAACGATGACAGGGAACTATGGCTACACCTTC
j_gene: TRBJ1-2
abundance: -
v_gene: TRBV30
d_gene: TRBD1

CDR3aa: CASSLLFSPNYEQYF
CDR3nt: TGTGCCAGCAGCTTGTTATTTAGCCCCAACTACGAGCAGTACTTC
j_gene: TRBJ2-7
abundance: -
v_gene: TRBV5-5
d_gene: -

CDR3aa: CASSLAHAPGANVLTF
CDR3nt: TGTGCCAGCAGCTTAGCACACGCCCCTGGGGCCAACGTCCTGACTTTC
j_gene: TRBJ2-6
abundance: -
v_gene: TRBV7-2
d_gene: -

CDR3aa: CATSDPDRVHEQYF
CDR3nt: TGTGCCACCAGTGACCCGGACAGGGTCCACGAGCAGTACTTC
j_gene: TRBJ2-7
abundance: -
v_gene: TRBV24-1
d_gene: TRBD1

CDR3aa: CASRIMSQDTGELFF
CDR3nt: TGTGCCAGCAGAATTATGTCCCAGGACACCGGGGAGCTGTTTTTT
j_gene: TRBJ2-2
abundance: -
v_gene: TRBV27
d_gene: -

CDR3aa: CASSFRGNYGYTF
CDR3nt: TGTGCCAGCAGTTTCCGGGGTAACTATGGCTACACCTTC
j_gene: TRBJ1-2
abundance: -
v_gene: TRBV27
d_gene: -

CDR3aa: CASSRGGREGADTQYF
CDR3nt: TGCGCCAGCAGCCGCGGAGGGCGGGAGGGTGCAGATACGCAGTATTTT
j_gene: TRBJ2-3
abundance: -
v_gene: TRBV5-1
d_gene: TRBD2

CDR3aa: CASSPDRADNTEAFF
CDR3nt: TGTGCCAGCTCACCCGACAGGGCGGACAACACTGAAGCTTTCTTT
j_gene: TRBJ1-1
abundance: -
v_gene: TRBV18
d_gene: TRBD1

CDR3aa: CASSLRSSVTDTQYF
CDR3nt: TGTGCCAGCAGTTTAAGGTCTAGCGTCACAGATACGCAGTATTTT
j_gene: TRBJ2-3
abundance: -
v_gene: TRBV27
d_gene: -

CDR3aa: CASSPSYYGYTF
CDR3nt: TGTGCCAGCAGCCCGTCCTACTATGGCTACACCTTC
j_gene: TRBJ1-2
abundance: -
v_gene: TRBV5-5
d_gene: -

CDR3aa: CASSWTSGTRGGEQFF
CDR3nt: TGTGCCAGCAGCTGGACTAGCGGGACTAGGGGCGGTGAGCAGTTCTTC
j_gene: TRBJ2-1
abundance: -
v_gene: TRBV5-6
d_gene: TRBD2

CDR3aa: CASRGAGYTGELFF
CDR3nt: TGTGCCAGTCGTGGGGCGGGGTACACCGGGGAGCTGTTTTTT
j_gene: TRBJ2-2
abundance: -
v_gene: TRBV19
d_gene: -

CDR3aa: CASSQERVVGYTF
CDR3nt: TGTGCCAGCAGCCAAGAGAGGGTAGTTGGCTACACCTTC
j_gene: TRBJ1-2
abundance: -
v_gene: TRBV16
d_gene: -

CDR3aa: CASSQSKQGFTYEQYF
CDR3nt: TGCGCCAGCAGTCAATCGAAACAGGGATTCACCTACGAGCAGTACTTC
j_gene: TRBJ2-7
abundance: once
v_gene: TRBV23-1
d_gene: -

CDR3aa: CASGLTTGTGSDTEAFF
CDR3nt: TGTGCTAGTGGTTTGACAACCGGGACAGGGTCTGACACTGAAGCTTTCTTT
j_gene: TRBJ1-1
abundance: -
v_gene: TRBV12-5
d_gene: TRBD1

CDR3aa: CASSPLSGSSYNEQFF
CDR3nt: TGTGCCAGCAGCCCCCTTAGCGGGAGTAGCTACAATGAGCAGTTCTTC
j_gene: TRBJ2-1
abundance: -
v_gene: TRBV5-4
d_gene: TRBD2

CDR3aa: CASNTLLAGLYNEQFF
CDR3nt: TGTGCCAGTAACACCCTGCTGGCGGGCCTTTACAATGAGCAGTTCTTC
j_gene: TRBJ2-1
abundance: -
v_gene: TRBV19
d_gene: -

CDR3aa: CASSSLAGVGNEQFF
CDR3nt: TGTGCCAGCAGTTCCCTAGCGGGAGTAGGGAATGAGCAGTTCTTC
j_gene: TRBJ2-1
abundance: -
v_gene: TRBV27
d_gene: TRBD2

CDR3aa: CASSLHGTPDSPLHF
CDR3nt: TGTGCCAGTAGTCTCCACGGGACACCGGATTCACCCCTCCACTTT
j_gene: TRBJ1-6
abundance: -
v_gene: TRBV19
d_gene: -

CDR3aa: CARSFRGLVGSHQETQYF
CDR3nt: TGTGCCAGAAGCTTTCGCGGATTGGTAGGAAGCCACCAAGAGACCCAGTACTTC
j_gene: TRBJ2-5
abundance: -
v_gene: TRBV5-3
d_gene: -

CDR3aa: CASSSLQGRRTNEQFF
CDR3nt: TGTGCCAGCAGTTCCCTTCAGGGGAGACGTACGAATGAGCAGTTCTTC
j_gene: TRBJ2-1
abundance: -
v_gene: TRBV6-5
d_gene: -

CDR3aa: CASSPFSGSVSEQYF
CDR3nt: TGTGCCAGCAGTCCCTTTAGCGGGAGTGTCTCCGAGCAGTACTTC
j_gene: TRBJ2-7
abundance: -
v_gene: TRBV6-2/TRBV6-3
d_gene: TRBD2

CDR3aa: CASSLRQGAFF
CDR3nt: TGTGCCAGCAGCTTAAGACAGGGGGCTTTCTTT
j_gene: TRBJ1-1
abundance: -
v_gene: TRBV5-8
d_gene: TRBD1

CDR3aa: CASRQTSGSPYEQYF
CDR3nt: TGTGCCAGCAGACAGACTAGCGGGAGTCCCTACGAGCAGTACTTC
j_gene: TRBJ2-7
abundance: -
v_gene: TRBV2
d_gene: TRBD2

CDR3aa: CASSLIAGEEETQYF
CDR3nt: TGCGCCAGCAGCTTGATAGCGGGAGAGGAGGAGACCCAGTACTTC
j_gene: TRBJ2-5
abundance: -
v_gene: TRBV5-1
d_gene: TRBD2

CDR3aa: CASSQEGLENEQFF
CDR3nt: TGTGCCAGCAGCCAAGAAGGACTGGAGAATGAGCAGTTCTTC
j_gene: TRBJ2-1
abundance: once
v_gene: TRBV4-2
d_gene: -

CDR3aa: CASSYSNGNTIYF
CDR3nt: TGTGCCAGCAGTTACAGTAACGGAAACACCATATATTTT
j_gene: TRBJ1-3
abundance: -
v_gene: TRBV27
d_gene: -

CDR3aa: CASSLPTGELFF
CDR3nt: TGTGCCAGCAGCCTACCGACCGGGGAGCTGTTTTTT
j_gene: TRBJ2-2
abundance: few
v_gene: TRBV7-9
d_gene: -

CDR3aa: CASSRTSGTKNIQYF
CDR3nt: TGTGCCAGCAGCCGGACTAGCGGGACCAAAAACATTCAGTACTTC
j_gene: TRBJ2-4
abundance: few
v_gene: TRBV7-9
d_gene: TRBD2

CDR3aa: CASSTGSVTEAFF
CDR3nt: TGCGCCAGCAGCACAGGGTCGGTCACTGAAGCTTTCTTT
j_gene: TRBJ1-1
abundance: -
v_gene: TRBV5-1
d_gene: -

CDR3aa: CASSPGLPSSYNEQFF
CDR3nt: TGTGCCAGCAGCCCGGGACTCCCAAGCTCCTACAATGAGCAGTTCTTC
j_gene: TRBJ2-1
abundance: -
v_gene: TRBV7-3
d_gene: -

CDR3aa: CASSLGQAGEKLFF
CDR3nt: TGTGCCAGCAGCTTAGGACAGGCAGGTGAAAAACTGTTTTTT
j_gene: TRBJ1-4
abundance: -
v_gene: TRBV7-9
d_gene: -

CDR3aa: CASSFRQGLEQYF
CDR3nt: TGTGCCAGCAGTTTCCGTCAGGGACTCGAGCAGTACTTC
j_gene: TRBJ2-7
abundance: -
v_gene: TRBV27
d_gene: -

CDR3aa: CASSDTGSQPQHF
CDR3nt: TGTGCCAGTAGTGATACAGGGTCTCAGCCCCAGCATTTT
j_gene: TRBJ1-5
abundance: -
v_gene: TRBV19
d_gene: -

CDR3aa: CASSFFRTGGNYGYTF
CDR3nt: TGTGCCAGCAGTTTTTTTCGCACAGGTGGGAACTATGGCTACACCTTC
j_gene: TRBJ1-2
abundance: -
v_gene: TRBV28
d_gene: -

CDR3aa: CASSRGGGRNNEQFF
CDR3nt: TGTGCCAGCAGCAGGGGGGGCGGAAGAAACAATGAGCAGTTCTTC
j_gene: TRBJ2-1
abundance: once
v_gene: TRBV7-9
d_gene: -

CDR3aa: CASSLADREYNEQYF
CDR3nt: TGCGCCAGCAGTCTGGCCGACAGGGAATATAACGAGCAGTACTTC
j_gene: TRBJ2-7
abundance: -
v_gene: TRBV5-1
d_gene: TRBD1

CDR3aa: CASSYDRGKEAFF
CDR3nt: TGTGCCAGCAGTTACGATAGGGGAAAAGAAGCTTTCTTT
j_gene: TRBJ1-1
abundance: -
v_gene: TRBV6-2/TRBV6-3
d_gene: -

CDR3aa: CASSQDHRELFF
CDR3nt: TGCGCCAGCAGCCAAGACCACAGGGAGCTGTTTTTT
j_gene: TRBJ2-2
abundance: -
v_gene: TRBV4-1
d_gene: -

CDR3aa: CASSSEAGGSRGEQFF
CDR3nt: TGTGCCAGCAGCTCGGAAGCGGGAGGGAGCCGGGGTGAGCAGTTCTTC
j_gene: TRBJ2-1
abundance: once
v_gene: TRBV5-4
d_gene: TRBD2

CDR3aa: CASKASGITEQFF
CDR3nt: TGTGCCAGCAAGGCTAGCGGGATTACTGAGCAGTTCTTC
j_gene: TRBJ2-1
abundance: -
v_gene: TRBV6-5
d_gene: TRBD2

CDR3aa: CASSNGASSYNEQFF
CDR3nt: TGCGCCAGCAGTAATGGAGCCTCTTCCTACAATGAGCAGTTCTTC
j_gene: TRBJ2-1
abundance: -
v_gene: TRBV5-1
d_gene: -

CDR3aa: CASSRDRDYNEQFF
CDR3nt: TGTGCCAGCAGCCGGGACAGGGACTACAATGAGCAGTTCTTC
j_gene: TRBJ2-1
abundance: -
v_gene: TRBV3-1/TRBV3-2
d_gene: TRBD1

CDR3aa: CAWSVGGMNNQPQHF
CDR3nt: TGTGCCTGGAGTGTGGGGGGAATGAACAATCAGCCCCAGCATTTT
j_gene: TRBJ1-5
abundance: -
v_gene: TRBV30
d_gene: -